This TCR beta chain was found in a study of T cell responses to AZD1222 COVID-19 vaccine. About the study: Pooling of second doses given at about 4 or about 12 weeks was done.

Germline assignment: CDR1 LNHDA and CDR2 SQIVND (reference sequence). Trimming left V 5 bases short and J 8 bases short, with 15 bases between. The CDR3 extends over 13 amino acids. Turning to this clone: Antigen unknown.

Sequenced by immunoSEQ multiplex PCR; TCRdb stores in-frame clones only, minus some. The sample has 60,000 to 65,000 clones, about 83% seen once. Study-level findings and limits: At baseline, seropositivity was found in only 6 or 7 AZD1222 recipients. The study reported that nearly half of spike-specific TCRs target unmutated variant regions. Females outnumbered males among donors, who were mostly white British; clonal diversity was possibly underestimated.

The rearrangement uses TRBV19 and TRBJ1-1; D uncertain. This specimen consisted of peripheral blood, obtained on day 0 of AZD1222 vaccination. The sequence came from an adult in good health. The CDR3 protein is CASSLFPLQEAFF. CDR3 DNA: TGTGCCAGTAGTCTCTTCCCCCTACAGGAAGCTTTCTTT.